These T cell receptor beta chains were read from a single sample in a study of blood T cell repertoires in COVID-19. Some clones are missing from TCRdb's copy, which holds only in-frame ones; the method was immunoSEQ multiplex PCR. Here the sample spans about 250,000 clones, 85% to 90% being singletons. The source material was PBMCs or T cells enriched from blood (not recorded which). These receptors all stem from a man younger than 35 who had recovered from COVID-19. Both conserved end residues are part of each CDR3. Fields, in order: D gene, clone size, V gene, J gene, CDR3 protein, CDR3 DNA. A D gene is named only where the DNA matches it firmly. Clone size is stated in some rows and not others, as once, few, many or a class when expanded.

TRBD2,.,TRBV5-1,TRBJ2-7,CASSLTSGGSYEQYF,TGCGCCAGCAGCTTGACTAGCGGGGGATCCTACGAGCAGTACTTC
TRBD1,.,TRBV5-1,TRBJ1-1,CASSFGTVEAFF,TGCGCCAGCAGCTTCGGGACAGTCGAAGCTTTCTTT
.,.,TRBV19,TRBJ2-5,CASSLSSGSGQETQYF,TGTGCCAGTAGTTTGTCGTCCGGTAGCGGCCAAGAGACCCAGTACTTC
.,.,TRBV10-2,TRBJ2-4,CASSDGLGTTAIKNIQYF,TGCGCCAGCAGCGATGGATTAGGAACGACTGCAATCAAAAACATTCAGTACTTC
.,few,TRBV27,TRBJ2-7,CASRLHRAAYEQYF,TGTGCCAGCAGGCTCCACAGGGCGGCCTACGAGCAGTACTTC
.,.,TRBV7-2,TRBJ1-5,CASSLAPSGTRRSNQPQHF,TGTGCCAGCAGCTTAGCGCCCTCAGGAACCCGGAGGAGCAATCAGCCCCAGCATTTT
.,.,TRBV27,TRBJ2-7,CASSDSGNTYEQYF,TGTGCCAGCAGTGATTCGGGTAACACCTACGAGCAGTACTTC
.,.,TRBV28,TRBJ2-7,CASSLYQEDEQYF,TGTGCCAGCAGTTTATATCAGGAGGACGAGCAGTACTTC
TRBD2,.,TRBV7-2,TRBJ2-1,CASSFGLAGYNEQFF,TGTGCCAGCAGCTTTGGACTAGCGGGATACAATGAGCAGTTCTTC
.,once,TRBV5-1,TRBJ1-3,CASSFERTGNTIYF,TGCGCCAGCAGCTTTGAGCGGACTGGAAACACCATATATTTT
.,.,TRBV18,TRBJ1-5,CASSPNRNSNQPQHF,TGTGCCAGCTCACCGAACAGAAATAGCAATCAGCCCCAGCATTTT
TRBD1,.,TRBV19,TRBJ1-5,CASSAGQGQRPQHF,TGTGCCAGTAGCGCGGGACAGGGTCAACGGCCCCAGCATTTT
.,few,TRBV4-1,TRBJ1-2,CASSQDRANYGYTF,TGCGCCAGCAGCCAAGACAGGGCTAACTATGGCTACACCTTC
.,.,TRBV7-8,TRBJ1-1,CASSPGQIYTEAFF,TGTGCCAGCAGCCCCGGACAGATCTACACTGAAGCTTTCTTT
.,.,TRBV20-1,TRBJ2-3,CSASRGGISTDTQYF,TGCAGTGCTAGTCGCGGCGGGATTAGCACAGATACGCAGTATTTT
.,.,TRBV2,TRBJ1-4,CASSGPKNRGGEKLFF,TGTGCCAGCAGTGGTCCAAAAAACCGGGGGGGTGAAAAACTGTTTTTT
.,.,TRBV28,TRBJ2-2,CASSFWGGPGELFF,TGTGCCAGCAGTTTCTGGGGGGGCCCCGGGGAGCTGTTTTTT
TRBD2,few,TRBV11-2,TRBJ2-7,CASSLDGSSGLADFYEQYF,TGTGCCAGCAGCTTAGACGGATCCTCCGGACTAGCGGACTTCTACGAGCAGTACTTC
TRBD1,.,TRBV6-5,TRBJ1-5,CASRGQDSNQPQHF,TGTGCCAGCAGGGGACAGGATAGCAATCAGCCCCAGCATTTT
.,.,TRBV2,TRBJ2-5,CASSERRGSQETQYF,TGTGCCAGCAGTGAACGTAGGGGGAGCCAAGAGACCCAGTACTTC
.,.,TRBV12-3/TRBV12-4,TRBJ1-1,CASRLQVNTEAFF,TGTGCCAGCAGGTTACAGGTCAACACTGAAGCTTTCTTT
TRBD2,.,TRBV19,TRBJ2-1,CASSMPPLAGGYNEQFF,TGTGCCAGTAGTATGCCCCCTCTAGCGGGGGGCTACAATGAGCAGTTCTTC
TRBD1,.,TRBV11-3,TRBJ1-5,CASSFTRQGPSNQPQHF,TGTGCCAGCAGCTTCACTAGACAGGGGCCCAGCAATCAGCCCCAGCATTTT
.,.,TRBV29-1,TRBJ2-1,CSVEQAPNYEQFF,TGCAGCGTGGAACAGGCTCCGAACTATGAGCAGTTCTTC
TRBD2,.,TRBV6-1,TRBJ2-1,CASSEGREGHPEQFF,TGTGCCAGCAGTGAAGGACGGGAGGGCCATCCTGAGCAGTTCTTC
TRBD2,.,TRBV5-8,TRBJ2-3,CASSRGLAGGADTQYF,TGTGCCAGCAGCAGGGGACTAGCGGGAGGGGCAGATACGCAGTATTTT
TRBD2,.,TRBV5-1,TRBJ2-1,CASSLVAGGPYNEQFF,TGCGCCAGCAGCTTGGTAGCGGGAGGGCCCTACAATGAGCAGTTCTTC
.,.,TRBV10-2,TRBJ1-6,CASSDLREQVSYNSPLHF,TGCGCCAGCAGTGACTTGAGGGAACAAGTCTCCTATAATTCACCCCTCCACTTT
.,.,TRBV3-1/TRBV3-2,TRBJ2-5,CASSQAQGHGGTQYF,TGTGCCAGCAGCCAAGCACAGGGCCACGGAGGGACCCAGTACTTC
.,.,TRBV6-5,TRBJ1-3,CASSYTGTTNTIYF,TGTGCCAGCAGTTACACCGGGACAACAAACACCATATATTTT
TRBD1,.,TRBV30,TRBJ2-7,CAREDRGYEQYF,TGTGCCCGGGAAGACAGGGGTTACGAGCAGTACTTC
.,.,TRBV11-2,TRBJ1-4,CASSGVVGEKLFF,TGTGCCAGCAGCGGAGTGGTGGGTGAAAAACTGTTTTTT
.,.,TRBV19,TRBJ2-6,CASSLGAPNVLTF,TGTGCCAGTAGCCTTGGGGCGCCCAACGTCCTGACTTTC
TRBD1,.,TRBV25-1,TRBJ1-4,CASSESPGTGFSEKLFF,TGTGCCAGCAGTGAGAGTCCCGGGACAGGGTTTTCTGAAAAACTGTTTTTT
.,.,TRBV5-6,TRBJ2-1,CASVRDFNNEQFF,TGTGCCAGTGTGAGGGACTTCAACAATGAGCAGTTCTTC
.,.,TRBV6-1,TRBJ1-2,CASSEEWLRRTNYGYTF,TGTGCCAGCAGTGAAGAATGGTTGCGGAGAACTAACTATGGCTACACCTTC
.,.,TRBV7-2,TRBJ1-2,CASSMDSNYGYTF,TGTGCCAGCAGCATGGACAGTAACTATGGCTACACCTTC
TRBD1,.,TRBV30,TRBJ2-5,CARGQGASLQETQYF,TGTGCCAGAGGACAGGGGGCTTCTCTCCAAGAGACCCAGTACTTC
TRBD1,.,TRBV10-3,TRBJ1-5,CAISNDRGNQPQHF,TGTGCCATCAGCAACGACAGGGGCAATCAGCCCCAGCATTTT
.,.,TRBV6-1,TRBJ2-5,CASSEAEEWETQYF,TGTGCCAGCAGTGAAGCCGAGGAATGGGAGACCCAGTACTTC
TRBD2,.,TRBV24-1,TRBJ2-1,CATSDASGSSYNEQFF,TGTGCCACCAGTGATGCGAGCGGGAGCTCCTACAATGAGCAGTTCTTC
.,.,TRBV5-1,TRBJ1-1,CASSLAGTLNTEAFF,TGCGCCAGCAGCTTAGCCGGGACACTGAACACTGAAGCTTTCTTT
.,.,TRBV27,TRBJ1-2,CASSPPEGHYGYTF,TGTGCCAGCAGTCCCCCGGAGGGCCACTATGGCTACACCTTC
.,.,TRBV6-5,TRBJ2-2,CASSLGGSGELFF,TGTGCCAGCAGCCTAGGGGGTTCCGGGGAGCTGTTTTTT
.,.,TRBV12-3/TRBV12-4,TRBJ2-7,CASSPRGAYEQYF,TGTGCCAGCAGTCCGCGGGGAGCCTACGAGCAGTACTTC